The rows below give T cell receptor beta chains drawn from one sample of a study of radiotherapy plus CTLA-4 blockade in lung cancer. TCRdb's copy holds only in-frame clones and misses some; the assay was immunoSEQ multiplex PCR. The sample lists about 50,000 clones, around 84% occurring once. This material consisted of peripheral blood, taken from a patient treated with radiotherapy plus ipilimumab. All receptors derive from a human donor with non-small cell lung cancer whose response to radiotherapy plus ipilimumab could not be evaluated. The CDR3 runs from the conserved cysteine through the conserved F or W. Each record gives: D gene, clone size, J gene, V gene, CDR3 DNA, CDR3 protein. D genes are given only for firm matches. Expanded clones get a size class; other rows say once, few or many, or leave the size out.

TRBD1 | - | TRBJ1-1 | TRBV4-3 | TGCGCCAGCAGCCAAGCCCAGGGGGGGAACACTGAAGCTTTCTTT | CASSQAQGGNTEAFF
TRBD2 | - | TRBJ2-3 | TRBV29-1 | TGCAGCGCAGCCTCTAGCGGGGTCACAGATACGCAGTATTTT | CSAASSGVTDTQYF
TRBD2 | - | TRBJ2-7 | TRBV10-3 | TGTGCCATCAGTGGAGTAGCGGGAGGGAGCTCCTACGAGCAGTACTTC | CAISGVAGGSSYEQYF
- | - | TRBJ2-5 | TRBV9 | TGTGCCAGCAGCGGATTAGGCGGGGAGACCCAGTACTTC | CASSGLGGETQYF
- | - | TRBJ1-5 | TRBV28 | TGTGCCAGCAGTTTCCACCCCCCGGGGAATCAGCCCCAGCATTTT | CASSFHPPGNQPQHF
- | - | TRBJ1-2 | TRBV30 | TGTGCCTGGAGTGTCGACAGTAACTATGGCTACACCTTC | CAWSVDSNYGYTF
- | - | TRBJ1-2 | TRBV2 | TGTGCCAGCAAACGGACAGAACTTAGCTATGGCTACACCTTC | CASKRTELSYGYTF
- | - | TRBJ2-7 | TRBV6-5 | TGTGCCAGCAGGGACTACACCTACGAGCAGTACTTC | CASRDYTYEQYF
TRBD1 | - | TRBJ1-6 | TRBV6-1 | TGTGCCAGCAAGGGACAGGGAAAGAATTCACCCCTCCACTTT | CASKGQGKNSPLHF
TRBD1 | - | TRBJ2-1 | TRBV4-1 | TGCGCCAGCAGCCGACCGGAAGGGGGCGTACACAATGAGCAGTTCTTC | CASSRPEGGVHNEQFF
TRBD1 | - | TRBJ2-1 | TRBV5-1 | TGCGCCAGCAGCGCCTCTTGGGGGGACAGGGGGCTCAATGAGCAGTTCTTC | CASSASWGDRGLNEQFF
- | - | TRBJ1-1 | TRBV7-9 | TGTGCCAGCAGCTTCTACAGCCTGAACACTGAAGCTTTCTTT | CASSFYSLNTEAFF
TRBD2 | - | TRBJ2-5 | TRBV7-9 | TGTGCCAGCAGCCGCTTTAGCGGGAGCTACGAGACCCAGTACTTC | CASSRFSGSYETQYF
TRBD1 | few | TRBJ1-2 | TRBV9 | TGTGCCAGCAGCGGACAGGGTGAGGGCTATGGCTACACCTTC | CASSGQGEGYGYTF
- | - | TRBJ2-1 | TRBV5-1 | TGCGCCAGCAGCTCTAGGTTGGGTACCTACAATGAGCAGTTCTTC | CASSSRLGTYNEQFF
- | - | TRBJ2-3 | TRBV5-1 | TGCGCCAGCAGCTTGTCGTCCCCTGCGGATACGCAGTATTTT | CASSLSSPADTQYF
- | - | TRBJ2-1 | TRBV14 | TGTGCCAGCAGCCAAGATACAGGGTCGCGGAATGAGCAGTTCTTC | CASSQDTGSRNEQFF
TRBD1 | once | TRBJ1-1 | TRBV7-9 | TGTGCCAGCAGCGAAGAGAACCGGGACAGGGGGCGAGTTGACACTGAAGCTTTCTTT | CASSEENRDRGRVDTEAFF
- | - | TRBJ2-7 | TRBV10-3 | TGTGCCACCTTATCAACTGGCTACGAGCAGTACTTC | CATLSTGYEQYF
- | - | TRBJ2-7 | TRBV21-1 | TGTGCCAGCACGGGCGAGCAGTACTTC | CASTGEQYF
TRBD1 | - | TRBJ1-4 | TRBV7-9 | TGTGCCAGCAGCTTAGGGCAGACAGGGACAACTAATGAAAAACTGTTTTTT | CASSLGQTGTTNEKLFF
TRBD2 | - | TRBJ2-1 | TRBV7-8 | TGTGCCAGCAGCTTACCTGCGGGACTAGCGAACAATGAGCAGTTCTTC | CASSLPAGLANNEQFF
- | - | TRBJ2-7 | TRBV14 | TGTGCCAGCAAGCCCCAAGGGGGCTCCTACGAGCAGTACTTC | CASKPQGGSYEQYF
TRBD1 | once | TRBJ2-1 | TRBV13 | TGTGCCAGCAGCTTAAGGGACAGGTATCTGGATGAGCAGTTCTTC | CASSLRDRYLDEQFF
TRBD1 | - | TRBJ2-7 | TRBV7-6 | TGTGCCAGCAGCTTGGAAGACAGGGCTACCTACGAGCAGTACTTC | CASSLEDRATYEQYF
- | - | TRBJ2-4 | TRBV29-1 | TGCAGCGTGGAGCATCCAGGGCCGTTTACCAAAAACATTCAGTACTTC | CSVEHPGPFTKNIQYF
TRBD2 | - | TRBJ2-1 | TRBV28 | TGTGCCAGCACCTTAGCGGGATCCTACAATGAGCAGTTCTTC | CASTLAGSYNEQFF
TRBD1 | - | TRBJ1-2 | TRBV9 | TGTGCCAGCAGCGCCGCCCAGGACAGGGTGTATGGCTACACCTTC | CASSAAQDRVYGYTF
- | - | TRBJ2-2 | TRBV5-1 | TGCGCCAGCAGCTCGGACAGGAACACCGGGGAGCTGTTTTTT | CASSSDRNTGELFF
TRBD2 | - | TRBJ2-1 | TRBV12-5 | TGTGCTAGTGGGAGGACTAGCGGGAGGTGGGAGCAGTTCTTC | CASGRTSGRWEQFF
TRBD2 | - | TRBJ2-1 | TRBV9 | TGTGCCAGCAGCGTAGTGGGAGGGGTTGGGGAGCAGTTCTTC | CASSVVGGVGEQFF
TRBD1 | once | TRBJ1-1 | TRBV6-4 | TGTGCCAGCTGGGGCCCAACGACAGGGTGGGTGGCTTTCTTT | CASWGPTTGWVAFF
- | - | TRBJ2-1 | TRBV14 | TGTGCCAGCAGCCCAGGAGCGGGCAACAATGAGCAGTTCTTC | CASSPGAGNNEQFF